This T cell receptor (beta chain) appears in the sequencing data of a study of technical replicates of blood from a few donors. Trimming took off 3 bases at V and 0 bases at J, with 12 bases between the two ends. The CDR3 covers 15 residues. Per germline, CDR1 MGHRA and CDR2 YSYEKL. The protocol was immunoSEQ multiplex PCR, while the TCRdb copy is restricted to in-frame clones and leaves out a portion. The sample records about 80,000 clones, about 94% being singletons. The chain carries TRBV4-1 and TRBJ2-7, with D unresolved. This sequence originates from a human donor in good health. The sequenced sample was T cells isolated from PBMCs. The CDR3 DNA sequence: TGCGCCAGCAGCCAGGTCGCGAAGAGCTCCTACGAGCAGTACTTC. Protein product: CASSQVAKSSYEQYF.